What follows describes a single T cell receptor (beta chain). Cohort assignment relied on participant-reported clinical history. The CDR3 loop spans 13 amino acids. CDR1 is LNHDA and CDR2 is SQIVND in the germline V gene (reference sequence). V shed 3 bases and J shed 6 bases, with 8 bases lying between them. Authors' data handling: Amplified reference gene primers provided the basis for estimating nucleated cell counts. The method was immunoSEQ multiplex PCR; TCRdb's version includes in-frame clones alone and lacks a portion of them. That table gives V, J and clone size, and the DNA gave D and trimming. The data contain around 300,000 clones, 90% of them seen just once; the ten biggest clones take up 1.7%. This sample was taken from a study of blood T cell repertoires in COVID-19. In the study overall: PBMCs, B-cell-depleted T cells, or T cells provided the cDNA or gDNA that made up the material.

The TCR was taken from a young woman with acute COVID-19. Sequenced input: PBMCs or T cells enriched from blood (not recorded which). This sequence joins TRBV19 and TRBJ1-4; no definite D call. The CDR3 here is CASSIAGDEKLFF. The DNA for the CDR3 is TGTGCCAGTAGTATCGCCGGGGATGAAAAACTGTTTTTT.